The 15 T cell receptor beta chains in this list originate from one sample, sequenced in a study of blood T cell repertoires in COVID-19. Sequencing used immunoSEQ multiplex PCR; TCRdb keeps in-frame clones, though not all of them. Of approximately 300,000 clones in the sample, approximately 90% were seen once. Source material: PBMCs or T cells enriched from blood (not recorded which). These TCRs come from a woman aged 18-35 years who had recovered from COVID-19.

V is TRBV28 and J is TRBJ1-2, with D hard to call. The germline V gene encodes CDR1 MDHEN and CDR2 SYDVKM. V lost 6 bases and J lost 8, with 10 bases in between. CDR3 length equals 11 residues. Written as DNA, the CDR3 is TGTGCCAGCAGGGACTCAAGGGGCTACACCTTC. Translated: CASRDSRGYTF.

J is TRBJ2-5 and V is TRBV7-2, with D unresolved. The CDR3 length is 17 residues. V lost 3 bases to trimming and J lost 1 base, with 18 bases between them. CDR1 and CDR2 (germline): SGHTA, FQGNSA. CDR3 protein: CASSFTEPTIIQETQYF. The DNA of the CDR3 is TGTGCCAGCAGCTTTACCGAACCGACAATAATCCAAGAGACCCAGTACTTC.

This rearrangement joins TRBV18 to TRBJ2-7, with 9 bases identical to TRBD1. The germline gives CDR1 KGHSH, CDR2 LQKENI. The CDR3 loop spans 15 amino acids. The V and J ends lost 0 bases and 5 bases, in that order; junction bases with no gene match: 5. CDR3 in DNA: TGTGCCAGCTCACCACCGGGACAGGGCATGGACGAGCAGTACTTC. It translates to CASSPPGQGMDEQYF.

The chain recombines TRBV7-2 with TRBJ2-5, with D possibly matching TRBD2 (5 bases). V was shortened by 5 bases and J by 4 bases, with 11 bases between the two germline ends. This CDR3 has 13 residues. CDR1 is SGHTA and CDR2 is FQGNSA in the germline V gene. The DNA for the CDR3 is TGTGCCAGCAGCCCTTCGCGGGTAGAGACCCAGTACTTC. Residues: CASSPSRVETQYF.

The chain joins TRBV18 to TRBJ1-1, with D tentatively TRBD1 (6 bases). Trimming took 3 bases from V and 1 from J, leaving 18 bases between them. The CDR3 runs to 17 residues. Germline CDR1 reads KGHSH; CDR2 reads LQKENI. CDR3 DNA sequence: TGTGCCAGCTCACCCCGACAGGCGGCTTCGACGAACACTGAAGCTTTCTTT. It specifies CASSPRQAASTNTEAFF. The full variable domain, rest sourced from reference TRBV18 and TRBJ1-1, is NAGVMQNPRHLVRRRGQEARLRCSPMKGHSHVYWYRQLPEEGLKFMVYLQKENIIDESGMPKERFSAEFPKEGPSILRIQQVVRGDSAAYFCASSPRQAASTNTEAFFGQGTRLTVV.

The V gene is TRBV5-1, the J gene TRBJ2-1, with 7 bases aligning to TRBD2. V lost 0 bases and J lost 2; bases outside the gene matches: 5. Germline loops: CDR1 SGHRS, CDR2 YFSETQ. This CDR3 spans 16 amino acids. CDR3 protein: CASSLAASGPYNEQFF. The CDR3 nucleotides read TGCGCCAGCAGCTTGGCCGCTAGCGGCCCCTACAATGAGCAGTTCTTC.

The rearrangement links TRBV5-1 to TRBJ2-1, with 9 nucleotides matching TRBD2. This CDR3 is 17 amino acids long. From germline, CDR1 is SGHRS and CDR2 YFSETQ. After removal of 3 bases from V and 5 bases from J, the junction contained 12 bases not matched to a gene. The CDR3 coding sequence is TGCGCCAGCAGCTCCCGCCCAACACTAGCGGGTAACAATGAGCAGTTCTTC. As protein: CASSSRPTLAGNNEQFF.

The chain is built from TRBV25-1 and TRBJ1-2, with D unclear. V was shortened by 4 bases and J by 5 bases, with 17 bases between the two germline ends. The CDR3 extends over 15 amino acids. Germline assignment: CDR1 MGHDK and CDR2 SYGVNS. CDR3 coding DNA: TGTGCCAGCAGTGGAGCCCCGACTGCGGGATATGGCTACACCTTC. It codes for CASSGAPTAGYGYTF.

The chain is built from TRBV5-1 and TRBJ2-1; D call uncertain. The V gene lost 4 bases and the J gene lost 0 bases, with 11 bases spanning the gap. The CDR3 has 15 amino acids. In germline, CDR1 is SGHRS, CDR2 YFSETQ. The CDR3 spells CASSPQVSSYNEQFF. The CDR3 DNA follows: TGCGCCAGCAGCCCCCAAGTTAGCTCCTACAATGAGCAGTTCTTC. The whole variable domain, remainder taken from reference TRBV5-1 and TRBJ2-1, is KAGVTQTPRYLIKTRGQQVTLSCSPISGHRSVSWYQQTPGQGLQFLFEYFSETQRNKGNFPGRFSGRQFSNSRSEMNVSTLELGDSALYLCASSPQVSSYNEQFFGPGTRLTVL.

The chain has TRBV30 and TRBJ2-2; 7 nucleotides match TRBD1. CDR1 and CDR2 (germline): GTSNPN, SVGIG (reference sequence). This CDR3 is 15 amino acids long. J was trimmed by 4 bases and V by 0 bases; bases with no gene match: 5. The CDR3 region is CAWSVADRFTGELFF. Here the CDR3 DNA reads TGTGCCTGGAGTGTCGCGGACAGGTTCACCGGGGAGCTGTTTTTT.

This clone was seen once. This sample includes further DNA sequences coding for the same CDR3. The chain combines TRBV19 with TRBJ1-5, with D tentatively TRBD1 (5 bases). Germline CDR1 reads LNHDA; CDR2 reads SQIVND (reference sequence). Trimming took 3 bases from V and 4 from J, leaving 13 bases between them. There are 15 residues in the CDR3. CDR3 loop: CASSIDWGGNQPQHF. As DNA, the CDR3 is TGTGCCAGTAGTATCGACTGGGGGGGAAATCAGCCCCAGCATTTT.

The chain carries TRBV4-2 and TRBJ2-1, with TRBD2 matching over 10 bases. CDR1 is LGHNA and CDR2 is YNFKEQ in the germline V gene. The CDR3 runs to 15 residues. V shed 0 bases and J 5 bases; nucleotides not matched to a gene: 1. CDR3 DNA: TGTGCCAGCAGCCAAGAGAGCGGGAGGGACAATGAGCAGTTCTTC. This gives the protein CASSQESGRDNEQFF.

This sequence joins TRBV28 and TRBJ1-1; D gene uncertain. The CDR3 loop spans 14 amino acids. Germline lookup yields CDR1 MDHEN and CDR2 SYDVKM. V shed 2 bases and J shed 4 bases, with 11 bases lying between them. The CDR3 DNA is TGTGCCAGCAGTTTAACACCATCGGGCACTGAAGCTTTCTTT. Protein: CASSLTPSGTEAFF.

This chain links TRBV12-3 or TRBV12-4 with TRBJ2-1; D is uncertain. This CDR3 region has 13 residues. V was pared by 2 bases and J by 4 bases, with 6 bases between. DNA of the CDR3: TGTGCCAGCAGTTTACCAGGTTACAATGAGCAGTTCTTC. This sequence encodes CASSLPGYNEQFF.

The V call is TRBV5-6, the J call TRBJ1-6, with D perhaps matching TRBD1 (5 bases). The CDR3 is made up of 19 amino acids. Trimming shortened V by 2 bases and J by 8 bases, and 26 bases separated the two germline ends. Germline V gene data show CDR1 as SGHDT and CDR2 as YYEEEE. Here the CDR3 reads CASSFFPAAFDGGDSPLHF. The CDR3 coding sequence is TGTGCCAGCAGCTTTTTCCCCGCAGCCTTCGACGGAGGGGATTCACCCCTCCACTTT.